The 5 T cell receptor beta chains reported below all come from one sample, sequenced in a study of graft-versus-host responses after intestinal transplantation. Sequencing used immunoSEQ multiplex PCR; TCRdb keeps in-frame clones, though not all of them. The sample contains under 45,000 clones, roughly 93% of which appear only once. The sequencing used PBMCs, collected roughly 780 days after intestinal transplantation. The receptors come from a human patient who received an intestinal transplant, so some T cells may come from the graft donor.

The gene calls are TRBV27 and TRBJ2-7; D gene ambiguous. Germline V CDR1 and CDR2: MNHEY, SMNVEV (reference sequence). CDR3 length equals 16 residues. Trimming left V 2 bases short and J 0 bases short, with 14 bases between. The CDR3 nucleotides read TGTGCCAGCAGTTTACAGGCAGCAGTGAGCTCCTACGAGCAGTACTTC. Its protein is CASSLQAAVSSYEQYF.

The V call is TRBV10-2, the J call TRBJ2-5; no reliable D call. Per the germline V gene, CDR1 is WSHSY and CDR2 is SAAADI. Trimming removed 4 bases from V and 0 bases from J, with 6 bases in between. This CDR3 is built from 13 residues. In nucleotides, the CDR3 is TGCGCCAGCAGTGTTACCGACCAAGAGACCCAGTACTTC. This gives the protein CASSVTDQETQYF.

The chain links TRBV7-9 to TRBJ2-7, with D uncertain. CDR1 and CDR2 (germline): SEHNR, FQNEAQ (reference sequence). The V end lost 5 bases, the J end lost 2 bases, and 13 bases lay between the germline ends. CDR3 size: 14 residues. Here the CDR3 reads CASSLREGPYEQYF. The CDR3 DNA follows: TGTGCCAGCAGCCTTAGGGAAGGGCCCTACGAGCAGTACTTC.

The CDR3 DNA sequence: TGCGCCAGCAGCTTATTTCCTCCACATGATTCGAGCTCCTACAATGAGCAGTTCTTC. Translating gives CASSLFPPHDSSSYNEQFF. This chain uses TRBV5-1 with TRBJ2-1; D not resolved. This CDR3 has 19 residues. Germline V gives CDR1 SGHRS, CDR2 YFSETQ. V lost 2 bases and J lost 0, with 21 bases in between.

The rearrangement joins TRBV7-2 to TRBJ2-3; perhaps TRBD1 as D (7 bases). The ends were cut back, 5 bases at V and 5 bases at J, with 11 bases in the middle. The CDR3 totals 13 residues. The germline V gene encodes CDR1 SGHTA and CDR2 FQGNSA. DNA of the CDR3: TGTGCCAGCAGCAGTCAGGGGGGAGATACGCAGTATTTT. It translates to CASSSQGGDTQYF.